These 18 T cell receptor beta chains originate from one sample sequenced in a study of a mutant IDH1 vaccine in newly diagnosed glioma. Time point given: baseline, week 1 (first vaccination visit). Treatment specified: pre-vaccination baseline after standard-of-care therapy. The repertoire was sequenced with immunoSEQ multiplex PCR; TCRdb's copy has only in-frame clones and lacks some. Counted here are over 75,000 clones, 70% to 90% occurring once; the ten biggest clones make up approximately 0.58%. Sequences were derived from PBMCs, sampled from a glioma patient treated with radiotherapy, temozolomide or both. The receptors were gathered from a woman aged 45-65 years with glioma.

The rearrangement links TRBV20-1 to TRBJ1-2; TRBD1 matches 9 bases. V was clipped by 6 bases and J by 6 bases; unmatched bases: 2. The CDR3 length is 11 residues. CDR1 is DFQATT, CDR2 SNEGSKA, per germline (reference sequence). CDR3 in DNA: TGCAGTGCAAGGACAGGGGATGGCTACACCTTC. Its protein is CSARTGDGYTF.

This clone was counted between two and nine times. This chain connects TRBV9 to TRBJ2-7; TRBD2 is a possible D gene (6 bases). The V gene lost 3 bases and the J gene lost 1 base, with 11 bases spanning the gap. Germline lookup yields CDR1 SGDLS and CDR2 YYNGEE. This CDR3 has 14 amino acids. CDR3 nucleotides: TGTGCCAGCAGCGCGCGGGAAGGATCCTACGAGCAGTACTTC. Translated, it gives CASSAREGSYEQYF.

The chain links TRBV9 to TRBJ2-1; 8 bases agree with TRBD1. CDR1 SGDLS and CDR2 YYNGEE come from the germline V gene. V lost 4 bases to trimming and J lost 1 base; unmatched junction nucleotides: 4. The CDR3 is made up of 15 amino acids. CDR3 in DNA: TGTGCCAGCAGCCCTGGGACAGGTTCCTACAATGAGCAGTTCTTC. The encoded protein is CASSPGTGSYNEQFF.

The genes are TRBV28 and TRBJ1-2; tentative D call: TRBD1 (6 bases). Trimming removed 8 bases at V and 5 bases at J, with 27 bases between. Per the germline V gene, CDR1 is MDHEN and CDR2 is SYDVKM. This CDR3 is built from 17 residues. The DNA for the CDR3 is TGTGCCAGCTATACAGGGTTAGTGGGGACCGGTTTTTATGGCTACACCTTC. This codes for CASYTGLVGTGFYGYTF.

The chain couples TRBV5-1 to TRBJ2-1; 10 bases align to TRBD2. The ends lost 0 bases at V and 7 bases at J; junction bases unmatched: 7. CDR3 length: 16 amino acids. CDR1 SGHRS and CDR2 YFSETQ come from the germline V gene. Here the CDR3 reads CASSLAASGRANEQFF. CDR3 in DNA: TGCGCCAGCAGCTTGGCCGCGAGCGGGAGGGCAAATGAGCAGTTCTTC.

This rearrangement joins TRBV19 to TRBJ1-1; D is perhaps TRBD1 (5 bases). V gave up 3 bases and J gave up 1 base, with 6 bases separating them. Germline CDR1 reads LNHDA; CDR2 reads SQIVND (reference sequence). The CDR3 sequence is 13 residues long. CDR3 protein: CASSMDTNTEAFF. The CDR3 nucleotides are TGTGCCAGTAGTATGGACACGAACACTGAAGCTTTCTTT.

The chain uses TRBV27 and TRBJ2-7; the match to TRBD2 covers 11 bases. The CDR3 contains 15 residues. Per the germline V gene, CDR1 is MNHEY and CDR2 is SMNVEV (reference sequence). The V gene end was trimmed by 5 bases and the J gene end by 0 bases; junction bases not matched to a gene: 3. Here the CDR3 DNA reads TGTGCCAGCAGTCTGGGACTAGCGGCCTCCTACGAGCAGTACTTC. This gives the protein CASSLGLAASYEQYF.

This sequence joins TRBV20-1 and TRBJ2-5; no firm D call. The end of the DNA aligns better with TRBJ2-7, so the J call may be wrong. The CDR3 consists of 11 residues. Germline V gene data show CDR1 as DFQATT and CDR2 as SNEGSKA (reference sequence). The CDR3 reads CSAREGIEQYF. For the CDR3, the DNA is TGCAGTGCTAGAGAGGGGATCGAGCAGTACTTC.

The chain recombines TRBV6-5 with TRBJ2-1, with D possibly TRBD2 on 6 matching bases. V lost 5 bases and J 8 bases, leaving 13 bases between the germline ends. CDR1 is MNHEY, CDR2 SVGAGI, per germline. This CDR3 is built from 13 residues. CDR3 nucleotide sequence: TGTGCCAGCAGTCCGACTAGGTTCCATGAGCAGTTCTTC. Its protein product is CASSPTRFHEQFF.

This chain connects TRBV2 to TRBJ2-5, with D uncertain. Trimming cost V 3 bases and J 2 bases, with 10 bases left between them. This CDR3 is 14 amino acids long. The germline CDR1 and CDR2 sequences are SNHLY and FYNNEI. Written as DNA, the CDR3 is TGTGCCAGCAGTGAGTGGCTCAGGCAAGAGACCCAGTACTTC. The encoded protein is CASSEWLRQETQYF.

This chain joins TRBV18 and TRBJ2-7, with D maybe TRBD1 (8 bases). The CDR3 is 15 residues long. Per the germline V gene, CDR1 is KGHSH and CDR2 is LQKENI. V was pared by 6 bases and J by 3 bases, with 18 bases between. The CDR3 nucleotides are TGTGCCAGCTCCTCGGGGGGACAGGCGTTCTACGAGCAGTACTTC. Encoded protein: CASSSGGQAFYEQYF.

The V call is TRBV5-1, the J call TRBJ1-1; possibly TRBD1 for D (5 bases). The length of the CDR3 is 15 residues. CDR1 SGHRS and CDR2 YFSETQ come from the germline V gene. Trimming pared 4 bases from V and 1 base from J, leaving 14 bases between. The CDR3 bases are TGCGCCAGCAGCCGTGCTCCCGGGGCGAACACTGAAGCTTTCTTT. Amino acids: CASSRAPGANTEAFF.

The rearrangement uses TRBV15 and TRBJ2-5, with 11 bases fitting TRBD2. The germline CDR1 and CDR2 sequences are LNHNV and YYDKDF (reference sequence). The CDR3 has 15 amino acids. With V trimmed by 3 bases and J by 5 bases, 5 bases remained unmatched. The chain's CDR3 is CATSRSIAGGETQYF. CDR3 nucleotides: TGTGCCACCAGCAGGAGCATAGCGGGGGGGGAGACCCAGTACTTC.

The chain combines TRBV7-8 with TRBJ1-1; D is possibly TRBD1 (5 bases). Looked up from germline, CDR1 is SGHVS and CDR2 is FQNEAQ. V lost 7 bases and J 2 bases, leaving 17 bases between the germline ends. CDR3 length: 15 residues. The CDR3 coding sequence is TGTGCCAGCAACCCCGGGAGGGGATCTAACACTGAAGCTTTCTTT. Translation: CASNPGRGSNTEAFF.

The chain couples TRBV10-3 to TRBJ2-6, with a possible D match to TRBD2 (7 bases). CDR3 size: 15 residues. Germline V lookup: CDR1 ENHRY, CDR2 SYGVKD. V was pared by 3 bases and J by 3 bases, with 9 bases between. CDR3 loop: CAISDGGRGANVLTF. The CDR3 coding sequence is TGTGCCATCAGTGACGGGGGGCGTGGGGCCAACGTCCTGACTTTC.

The chain has TRBV29-1 and TRBJ2-3, with 8 nucleotides matching TRBD2. The CDR3 has 13 amino acids. V gave up 7 bases and J gave up 4 bases; unmatched junction bases: 7. Per germline, CDR1 SQVTM and CDR2 ANQGSEA. The CDR3 DNA follows: TGCAGCGGGACCGGGGGGGGTGCAGATACGCAGTATTTT. This translates into CSGTGGGADTQYF.

This rearrangement joins TRBV10-3 to TRBJ2-1, with 12 nucleotides matching TRBD2. The CDR3 has 16 amino acids. V was clipped by 10 bases and J by 0 bases; unmatched bases: 7. Per germline, CDR1 ENHRY and CDR2 SYGVKD. CDR3 region: CATQGLAGPSYNEQFF. CDR3 in DNA: TGTGCCACCCAGGGACTAGCGGGTCCCTCCTACAATGAGCAGTTCTTC.

This rearrangement joins TRBV28 to TRBJ1-3, with TRBD1 identical over 9 bases. Trimming cost V 5 bases and J 0 bases; bases outside gene matches: 5. The CDR3 runs 16 residues. The germline V gene has CDR1 MDHEN and CDR2 SYDVKM. CDR3 residues: CASSPGTGTSGNTIYF. In DNA, the CDR3 is TGTGCCAGCAGTCCCGGGACAGGGACCTCTGGAAACACCATATATTTT.